This T cell receptor (beta chain) is from a study of blood T cells in healthy people across ages. Germline CDR1 MNHNS, CDR2 SASEGT. The V end was cut by 6 bases, the J end by 4 bases, with 21 bases between. The CDR3 runs to 17 residues. Sample-barcoded 5' priming and a J-beta primer mix drove a second PCR of roughly 7 to 11 cycles. TCRdb called the 5' RACE reads again in MiXCR, with one record for every CDR3 protein. The data contain about 1 million distinct CDR3 sequences, under 55% of them singletons. Sequencing input: blood. V gene TRBV6-1 combines with J gene TRBJ2-2; no clear D. The sequence derives from a woman in her fifties or sixties in good health. CDR3 bases: TGTGCCAGCAGGCGCCGTGGAACAGTAGGACCCACCGGGGAGCTGTTTTTT. It translates to CASRRRGTVGPTGELFF.